This T cell receptor beta chain was profiled in a study of T cell repertoires in cytomegalovirus infection. Study at large: Alongside well-studied HLA-B-restricted CMV epitopes, recently identified HLA-C-restricted CMV epitopes were also used. Findings of the study overall: HLA-C-restricted CMV-specific TCR beta clonotypes were dominant in the ex vivo response.

Each CDR3 protein is one row after TCRdb ran MiXCR on the reads. This sample has fewer than 1,000,000 distinct CDR3 sequences, with 31% found just once. Details on this clonotype: Its target is not known.

Germline values: CDR1 MNHEY, CDR2 SVGAGI. The V segment lost 2 bases and the J segment 2 bases; nucleotides outside the gene matches: 12. CDR3 length equals 19 residues. This receptor was taken from a human donor in good health (CMV status not recorded). Some clones in this sample may be carry-over from other donors' samples. The sequences come from cultured CD8+ T cells from PBMCs, collected from culture after CMV antigen stimulation. This chain links TRBV6-5 with TRBJ2-2; 9 positions agree with TRBD2. The CDR3 sequence: CASSYTAGFGTSNTGELFF. The CDR3 DNA reads TGTGCCAGCAGTTACACCGCAGGTTTCGGGACTAGCAACACCGGGGAGCTGTTTTTT.